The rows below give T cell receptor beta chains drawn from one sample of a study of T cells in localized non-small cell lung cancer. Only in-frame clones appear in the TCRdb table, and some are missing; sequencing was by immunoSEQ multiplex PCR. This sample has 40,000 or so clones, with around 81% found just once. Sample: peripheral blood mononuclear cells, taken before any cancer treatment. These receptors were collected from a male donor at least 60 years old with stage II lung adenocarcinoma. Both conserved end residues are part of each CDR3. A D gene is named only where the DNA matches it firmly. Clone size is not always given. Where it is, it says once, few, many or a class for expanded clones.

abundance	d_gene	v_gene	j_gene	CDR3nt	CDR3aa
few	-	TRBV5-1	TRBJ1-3	TGCGCCAGCAGCTTGGCCGGGGGGAACGCTGGAAACACCATATATTTT	CASSLAGGNAGNTIYF
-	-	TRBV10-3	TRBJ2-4	TGTGCCATCAGTGAGGTGGGAGCCAAAAACATTCAGTACTTC	CAISEVGAKNIQYF
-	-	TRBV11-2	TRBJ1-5	TGTGCCAGCAGCTTCAGTGTGGGATGGAATCAGCCCCAGCATTTT	CASSFSVGWNQPQHF
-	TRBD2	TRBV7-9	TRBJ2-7	TGTGCCAGCAGCTTAGTACGGGGACTAGTAGCGCGGGAGCAGTACTTC	CASSLVRGLVAREQYF
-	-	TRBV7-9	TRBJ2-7	TGTGCCAGCAGCCCCCAGGACGAGCAGTACTTC	CASSPQDEQYF
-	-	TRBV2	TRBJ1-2	TGTGCCAGCAGTGAACGACAGAATATGGGCTACACCTTC	CASSERQNMGYTF
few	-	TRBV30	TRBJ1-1	TGTGCCTGGAGTAGGGGAGTTAACACTGAAGCTTTCTTT	CAWSRGVNTEAFF
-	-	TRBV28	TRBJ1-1	TGTGCCAGCAGTTTAGACGCGAACACTGAAGCTTTCTTT	CASSLDANTEAFF
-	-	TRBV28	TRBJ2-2	TGTGCCAGCAGTTTGAGGAACACCGGGGAGCTGTTTTTT	CASSLRNTGELFF
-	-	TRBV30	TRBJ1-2	TGTGCCTGGAGTGTAGATCACTATGGCTACACCTTC	CAWSVDHYGYTF